This T cell receptor (beta chain) was sequenced during a study of blood T cells in healthy people across ages (dated by TCRdb to between 2014 and 2017). For context, the study as a whole: In model experiments, template switching captured roughly one uniquely barcoded TCR beta cDNA molecule for every two T cells. Using deep sequencing normalized with unique cDNA molecular identifiers, the study measured how TCR beta repertoire diversity changes with age. Four age groups were formed from the donors: young (average 16 years), middle-aged (approximately 42), aged (approximately 60) and long-lived (roughly 81). Using the same blood draw, the study looked at two additional independent replicas of 1 million unique cDNA reads for two donors, one aged 18 to 30 and the other aged 80 or older.

The investigation overall reported the following: As age increased, observed TCR beta diversity per million T cells dropped in a roughly linear way, and a significant reduction was already evident by age approximately 40. A strong correlation was found between observed TCR beta diversity and the percentage of naive T cells measured by flow cytometry. Because the CMV infection status of the donors was unknown, age-related changes in expanded clonotypes may potentially have been confounded. Compared with the aged group, the long-lived group had more naive CD4+ T cells, fewer expanded clones and increased TCR diversity, suggesting age selection. Estimates of total diversity based on one million sequenced T cells were regarded as lower bounds and as underestimates. Bulk unsorted PBMC profiling prevented conclusive comparison of naive and antigen-experienced compartments.

The roughly 39 donors, aged about 6 to 95 years, were systemically healthy Caucasian individuals from Russia. About 10 milliliters of peripheral blood were drawn from each donor into EDTA-treated Vacutainer tubes. Ficoll-Paque density-gradient centrifugation was used to isolate PBMCs, with at least 6 million per sample. Trizol reagent was used to extract total RNA from PBMCs, with at least 6 micrograms per sample. For every donor, an aliquot of PBMCs went through flow cytometry to measure the percentages of naive CD45RAhigh/CD27high T cells. Preparation of the library involved 5' RACE. Sequencing relied on an Illumina HiSeq 2500. A second PCR of about 6 to 11 cycles was performed with a sample-barcoded 5' primer and a J-beta primer mix. A template-switch 5' adaptor carrying 12 random nucleotides introduced a unique molecular identifier onto each TCR beta cDNA molecule. Each sample yielded at least 3 million CDR3-containing paired-end reads. First-strand cDNA synthesis was performed from all RNA using the Mint cDNA synthesis kit, with priming by a TRBC-specific oligonucleotide. Following uracil-DNA glycosylase treatment, a first 18-cycle PCR with universal primers M1SS and BC2_uni_R was performed on all cDNA. The published analysis was carried out like this. Each sample was normalized by randomly selecting 1 million high-quality reads, each carrying a distinct molecular identifier. Instead of being binned into consensus sequences, reads that shared molecular identifiers were thrown out. MiTCR, with a Q25 quality threshold and the strictest error-elimination algorithm, was used for CDR3 identification, clonotype clustering and error correction. A nonparametric unseen species model using Euler transformation provided a lower-bound estimate of total TCR beta diversity. The public sequencing data were trimmed at Q25 with fastp and processed into clonotypes with MiXCR by TCRdb, which kept only in-frame beta chains. Rows with a matching CDR3 protein are joined into one entry that keeps the most common DNA and genes. TCRdb, not the authors, supplied the V and J calls. In all, the sample holds around 820,000 distinct CDR3 sequences, and 20% to 25% of those were seen once. The ten largest clonotypes hold under 4.5% of the sample.

This clonotype appeared a few times. Its target antigen remains unknown. Nothing much larger sits one base from this clone, and base qualities are not available. Based on the germline V gene, the CDR1 and CDR2 sequences are SNHLY and FYNNEI. Including cysteine and phenylalanine, the CDR3 has 16 amino acids. Here the CDR3 DNA is all that survives: 48 bases in frame from base 1. The germline V and J ends show losses of 3 bases and 3 bases respectively, and no gene match explains 7 bases of the junction. The sample was also reused in another study, on T cells of mothers and their children. From the second report: Nine systemically healthy Caucasian individuals served as donors, namely three mothers together with their six children. cDNA synthesis used all of the extracted RNA, with roughly 1.5 ug of RNA in each 15 ul reaction. In the second PCR, the M1S primer introduced both the sample barcodes and 2-4 random nucleotides. More than 9 million TCR beta CDR3 reads were obtained from each mother, and roughly 3.1 million reads were obtained from each child. Thymic selection shapes the output of TCR recombination in a similar way in related and unrelated pairs, and inherited differences have a minor effect. Normalized repertoire overlap was always slightly but never significantly higher in related than unrelated mother-child pairs. With a sensitivity of approximately 96 clones per million clonotypes, no persistent microchimeric T cell clones were detected. Deep NGS was used in the study to compare the TCR beta repertoires of mothers and children and to look for features that separate related mother-child pairs from unrelated individuals. Mothers averaged roughly 36 +/- 4 years of age and children averaged 11 +/- 4 years. After adapter ligation with NEBNext reagents, the libraries were sequenced on Illumina HiSeq 2000 with 100+100 nt paired-end reads. To avoid cross-contamination, the mother libraries and the child libraries were prepared a month apart and sequenced in separate runs. For each donor, somewhere between roughly 450,000 and 2,200,000 distinct TCR beta clonotypes were identified. Naive TCR beta clonotypes were estimated from low-frequency clonotypes matched to each donor's FACS-determined naive share, without sorting.

The sequence joins TRBV2 to TRBJ2-7; 11 middle bases align to TRBD2. This TCR came from a boy younger than 18 in good health. Material: blood. CDR3 sequence: CASSDPPGTSGYEQYF. The base sequence is TGTGCCAGCAGTGACCCGCCTGGGACTAGCGGCTACGAGCAGTACTTC.